A selection of T cell receptor beta chains follows, all from one sample in a study of neurological immune-mediated disorders. TCRdb re-derived calls from the 5' RACE reads in MiXCR, one entry per CDR3 protein. The sample shows tens of thousands of distinct CDR3 sequences, around 3.5% of them seen only once. Sequenced input: PBMCs. These TCRs come from a woman aged 50 to 60 with multiple sclerosis. Each CDR3 is given with its conserved first and last residue. The D gene is left open where the match is weak. Some rows have no size entry. The others give once, few or many, or a class for an expanded clone.

V: TRBV5-1; size: many; D: -; J: TRBJ2-2; DNA: TGCGCCAGCAGCTTGGAACAGATTAACACCGGGGAGCTGTTTTTT; CDR3: CASSLEQINTGELFF
V: TRBV6-2/TRBV6-3; size: many; D: -; J: TRBJ2-2; DNA: TGTGCCAGCAGCTACCTTCTGGCGACCGGGGAGCTGTTTTTT; CDR3: CASSYLLATGELFF
V: TRBV7-9; size: many; D: -; J: TRBJ2-1; DNA: TGTGCCAGCAGTTGGGGGACGGAATACAATGAGCAGTTCTTC; CDR3: CASSWGTEYNEQFF
V: TRBV5-1; size: many; D: -; J: TRBJ1-3; DNA: TGCGCCAGCAGCGCAAGTACGGCTGGAAACACCATATATTTT; CDR3: CASSASTAGNTIYF
V: TRBV27; size: many; D: TRBD2; J: TRBJ2-1; DNA: TGTGCCAGCAGTCAGGTGACCGCTAGCGGGGGGACCTACAATGAGCAGTTCTTC; CDR3: CASSQVTASGGTYNEQFF
V: TRBV24-1; size: many; D: -; J: TRBJ2-2; DNA: TGTGCCACCAGTGATTCGTTTGGGTCGCGTTCGAACACCGGGGAGCTGTTTTTT; CDR3: CATSDSFGSRSNTGELFF
V: TRBV9; size: many; D: -; J: TRBJ2-1; DNA: TGTGCCAGCAGCGTAGGACTGCAAGACAATGAGCAGTTCTTC; CDR3: CASSVGLQDNEQFF
V: TRBV5-1; size: -; D: -; J: TRBJ2-1; DNA: TGCGCCAGCAGTCCTGGACTGGACCCCTACGAGCAGTTCTTC; CDR3: CASSPGLDPYEQFF
V: TRBV27; size: many; D: -; J: TRBJ2-7; DNA: TGTGCCAGCAGTTTAAGTAAGAACTACGAGCAGTACTTC; CDR3: CASSLSKNYEQYF
V: TRBV27; size: many; D: -; J: TRBJ2-5; DNA: TGTGCCAGCAGTTTAGGGACGTACGAAGAGACCCAGTACTTC; CDR3: CASSLGTYEETQYF
V: TRBV7-9; size: many; D: TRBD1; J: TRBJ2-3; DNA: TGTGCCAGCAGTCGACGTAGGGACAGCAGGACAGATACGCAGTATTTT; CDR3: CASSRRRDSRTDTQYF
V: TRBV4-3; size: few; D: -; J: TRBJ2-7; DNA: TGCGCCAGCAGCCAAGAGCCAGGGGTCGAGCAGTACTTC; CDR3: CASSQEPGVEQYF
V: TRBV5-1; size: many; D: TRBD1; J: TRBJ2-4; DNA: TGCGCCAGCAGCCCTACCGGGGACAGCATAGCCAAAAACATTCAGTACTTC; CDR3: CASSPTGDSIAKNIQYF
V: TRBV20-1; size: many; D: -; J: TRBJ2-7; DNA: TGCAGTGCTAGACGCGATACCTTAATCGGGGAGCAGTACTTC; CDR3: CSARRDTLIGEQYF
V: TRBV20-1; size: many; D: -; J: TRBJ1-5; DNA: TGCAGTGCTAGGTTTTCGGGAAGCAATCAGCCCCAGCATTTT; CDR3: CSARFSGSNQPQHF
V: TRBV24-1; size: many; D: -; J: TRBJ1-6; DNA: TGTGCCACCAGTGAAGTGAGCTCCTATAATTCACCCCTCCACTTT; CDR3: CATSEVSSYNSPLHF
V: TRBV7-6; size: many; D: -; J: TRBJ2-3; DNA: TGTGCCAGCAACTATGTCGGGGGCACAGATACGCAGTATTTT; CDR3: CASNYVGGTDTQYF
V: TRBV28; size: few; D: -; J: TRBJ2-4; DNA: TGTGCCAGCAGTTCTCCGGGATCGAAGAAAAACATTCAGTACTTC; CDR3: CASSSPGSKKNIQYF
V: TRBV5-4; size: few; D: TRBD2; J: TRBJ2-3; DNA: TGTGCCAGCAGCTCCCAGGGACTAGCGGGGACAGATACGCAGTATTTT; CDR3: CASSSQGLAGTDTQYF
V: TRBV5-1; size: many; D: TRBD1; J: TRBJ2-1; DNA: TGCGCCAGCAGCGGCGGGACAGGGGGCTGGTATGAGCAGTTCTTC; CDR3: CASSGGTGGWYEQFF
V: TRBV29-1; size: many; D: -; J: TRBJ2-4; DNA: TGCAGCGTTGAAGATCTCCAAGTAGCCAAAAACATTCAGTACTTC; CDR3: CSVEDLQVAKNIQYF
V: TRBV9; size: many; D: TRBD1; J: TRBJ2-5; DNA: TGTGCCAGCAGCGTAGACAGGGGGGTGTACCAAGAGACCCAGTACTTC; CDR3: CASSVDRGVYQETQYF
V: TRBV5-1; size: many; D: TRBD2; J: TRBJ2-5; DNA: TGCGCCAGCAGCTCAAGTACGGCAAGCGGGGGCCGGGGAGAGACCCAGTACTTC; CDR3: CASSSSTASGGRGETQYF
V: TRBV5-1; size: many; D: TRBD2; J: TRBJ2-3; DNA: TGCGCCAGCAGCACCACACCGCCCACGGCGGGGGGCACAGATACGCAGTATTTT; CDR3: CASSTTPPTAGGTDTQYF
V: TRBV28; size: -; D: -; J: TRBJ1-6; DNA: TGTGCCAGCGCCATGACGTCGGGCTTTATCTCACCCCTCCACTTT; CDR3: CASAMTSGFISPLHF
V: TRBV7-2; size: many; D: -; J: TRBJ1-6; DNA: TGTGCCAGCAGCCGTGGGTCCTATAATTCACCCCTCCACTTT; CDR3: CASSRGSYNSPLHF
V: TRBV3-1; size: many; D: -; J: TRBJ1-1; DNA: TGTGCCAGCAGCCCCGCAGGGGCTGACCTCGAAGCTTTCTTT; CDR3: CASSPAGADLEAFF
V: TRBV20-1; size: many; D: TRBD1; J: TRBJ1-5; DNA: TGCAGTGCAAAAGGGACAGTCAATCAGCCCCAGCATTTT; CDR3: CSAKGTVNQPQHF
V: TRBV5-1; size: many; D: TRBD2; J: TRBJ2-3; DNA: TGCGCCAGCAGCTCATTAGCGGGGGGCCCGGCAGATACGCAGTATTTT; CDR3: CASSSLAGGPADTQYF
V: TRBV2; size: many; D: -; J: TRBJ2-3; DNA: TGTGCCACCGCAAAGTTCACAGATACGCAGTATTTT; CDR3: CATAKFTDTQYF
V: TRBV27; size: many; D: -; J: TRBJ2-3; DNA: TGTGCCAGCAGTTGGACTCGTGACACAGATACGCAGTATTTT; CDR3: CASSWTRDTDTQYF
V: TRBV5-1; size: many; D: TRBD1; J: TRBJ1-6; DNA: TGCGCCAGCAGCCCGGGACAGGGTGACTCACCCCTCCACTTT; CDR3: CASSPGQGDSPLHF
V: TRBV24-1; size: many; D: -; J: TRBJ1-2; DNA: TGTGCCACCAGTGATTTTGCTTTCTATGGCTACACCTTC; CDR3: CATSDFAFYGYTF
V: TRBV10-3; size: many; D: -; J: TRBJ1-5; DNA: TGTGCCATCAGTGAGTCCAGGGCCAGCAATCAGCCCCAGCATTTT; CDR3: CAISESRASNQPQHF
V: TRBV20-1; size: many; D: -; J: TRBJ2-1; DNA: TGCAGTGCATACGGGGTTCCCCCCGGGAATGAGCAGTTCTTC; CDR3: CSAYGVPPGNEQFF
V: TRBV5-1; size: many; D: -; J: TRBJ2-7; DNA: TGCGCCAGCAGCTTGACAGCTTACGAGCAGTACTTC; CDR3: CASSLTAYEQYF
V: TRBV6-5; size: many; D: TRBD2; J: TRBJ2-3; DNA: TGTGCCAGCAGTTACTCGGCTAGCGGGGGGTACACAGATACGCAGTATTTT; CDR3: CASSYSASGGYTDTQYF
V: TRBV5-5; size: many; D: TRBD1; J: TRBJ1-2; DNA: TGTGCCAGCAGTCCTGAGTACGGACAGGGGGCGCGAGGCTACACCTTC; CDR3: CASSPEYGQGARGYTF
V: TRBV7-9; size: many; D: -; J: TRBJ2-7; DNA: TGTGCCAGCAGCTTAGGTCCGATGCAGTACTTC; CDR3: CASSLGPMQYF
V: TRBV2; size: many; D: -; J: TRBJ1-2; DNA: TGTGCCAGCCCCAGTATTAACTATGGCTACACCTTC; CDR3: CASPSINYGYTF
V: TRBV4-1; size: many; D: -; J: TRBJ2-7; DNA: TGCGCCAGCAGCCCATCCCGCGGGCCCTACGAGCAGTACTTC; CDR3: CASSPSRGPYEQYF
V: TRBV5-6; size: many; D: -; J: TRBJ2-5; DNA: TGTGCCAGCAGCTGGGGAGGAGAAAGGGAGACCCAGTACTTC; CDR3: CASSWGGERETQYF
V: TRBV5-1; size: many; D: -; J: TRBJ2-3; DNA: TGCGCCAGCAGCCAAGGGGGGAACACAGATACGCAGTATTTT; CDR3: CASSQGGNTDTQYF
V: TRBV5-6; size: -; D: -; J: TRBJ2-2; DNA: TGTGCCAGCAGACGTACTATCGGGGAGCTGTTTTTT; CDR3: CASRRTIGELFF
V: TRBV4-3; size: many; D: TRBD1; J: TRBJ2-7; DNA: TGCGCCAGCAGCCAAAGACAGGGACCCTACGAGCAGTACTTC; CDR3: CASSQRQGPYEQYF
V: TRBV18; size: many; D: TRBD1; J: TRBJ1-2; DNA: TGTGCCAGCTCACCACCGATTACAGGGGGCATCTATGGCTACACCTTC; CDR3: CASSPPITGGIYGYTF
V: TRBV7-9; size: many; D: -; J: TRBJ2-7; DNA: TGTGCCAGCAGCTCTCAGCTGCACAGTTCCCCGTCTGACGAGCAGTACTTC; CDR3: CASSSQLHSSPSDEQYF
V: TRBV24-1; size: many; D: -; J: TRBJ1-2; DNA: TGTGCCACCAGTGCTGGGAACTATGGCTACACCTTC; CDR3: CATSAGNYGYTF
V: TRBV7-8; size: many; D: -; J: TRBJ1-4; DNA: TGTGCCAGCAGCACCTACTTGGAGGATAATGAAAAACTGTTTTTT; CDR3: CASSTYLEDNEKLFF